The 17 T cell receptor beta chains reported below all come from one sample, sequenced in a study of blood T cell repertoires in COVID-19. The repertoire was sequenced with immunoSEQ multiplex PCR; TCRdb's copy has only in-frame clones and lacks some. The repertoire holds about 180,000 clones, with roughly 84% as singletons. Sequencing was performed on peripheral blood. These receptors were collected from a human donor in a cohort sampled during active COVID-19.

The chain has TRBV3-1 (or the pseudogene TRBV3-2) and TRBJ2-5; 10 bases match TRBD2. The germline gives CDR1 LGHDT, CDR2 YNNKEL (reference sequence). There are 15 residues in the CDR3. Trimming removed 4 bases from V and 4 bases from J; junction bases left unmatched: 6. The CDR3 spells CASSRSGRATETQYF. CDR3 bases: TGTGCCAGCAGCCGCAGCGGGAGGGCCACAGAGACCCAGTACTTC.

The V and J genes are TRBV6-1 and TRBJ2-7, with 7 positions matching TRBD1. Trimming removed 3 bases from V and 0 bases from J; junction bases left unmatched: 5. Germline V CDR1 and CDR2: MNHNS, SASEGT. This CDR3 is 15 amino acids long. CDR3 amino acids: CASSEDRSASYEQYF. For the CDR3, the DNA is TGTGCCAGCAGTGAGGACAGGTCCGCCTCCTACGAGCAGTACTTC.

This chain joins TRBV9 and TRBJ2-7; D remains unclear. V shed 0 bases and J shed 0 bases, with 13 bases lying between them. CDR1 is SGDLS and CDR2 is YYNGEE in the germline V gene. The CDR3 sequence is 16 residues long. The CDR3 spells CASSVGDSRSSYEQYF. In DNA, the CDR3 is TGTGCCAGCAGCGTAGGAGATAGCCGCAGCTCCTACGAGCAGTACTTC.

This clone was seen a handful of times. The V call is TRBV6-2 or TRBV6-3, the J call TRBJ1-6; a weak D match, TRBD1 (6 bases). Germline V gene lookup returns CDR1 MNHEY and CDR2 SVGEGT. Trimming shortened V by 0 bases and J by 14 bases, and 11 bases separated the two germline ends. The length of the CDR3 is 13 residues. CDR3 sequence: CASSYSYRAALHF. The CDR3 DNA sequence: TGTGCCAGCAGTTACTCTTACAGGGCTGCCCTCCACTTT.

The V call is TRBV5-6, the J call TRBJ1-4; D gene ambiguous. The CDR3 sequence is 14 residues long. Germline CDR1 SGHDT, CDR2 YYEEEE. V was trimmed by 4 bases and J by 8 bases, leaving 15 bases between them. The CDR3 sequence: CASSPTGRREKLFF. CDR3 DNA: TGTGCCAGCAGCCCGACGGGCCGGAGGGAAAAACTGTTTTTT.

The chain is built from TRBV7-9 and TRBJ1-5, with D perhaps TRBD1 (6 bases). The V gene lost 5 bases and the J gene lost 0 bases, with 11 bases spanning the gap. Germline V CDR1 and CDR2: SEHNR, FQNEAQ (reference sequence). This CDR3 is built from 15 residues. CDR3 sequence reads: CASSPGGGSNQPQHF. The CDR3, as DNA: TGTGCCAGCAGCCCGGGAGGGGGTAGCAATCAGCCCCAGCATTTT.

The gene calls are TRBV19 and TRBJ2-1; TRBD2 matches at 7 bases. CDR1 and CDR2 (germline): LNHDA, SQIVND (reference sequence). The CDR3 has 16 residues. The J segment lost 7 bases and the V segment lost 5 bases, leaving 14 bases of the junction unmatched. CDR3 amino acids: CASSSRGEAVWNEQFF. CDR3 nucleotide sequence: TGTGCCAGTAGTTCCCGGGGGGAGGCTGTGTGGAATGAGCAGTTCTTC.

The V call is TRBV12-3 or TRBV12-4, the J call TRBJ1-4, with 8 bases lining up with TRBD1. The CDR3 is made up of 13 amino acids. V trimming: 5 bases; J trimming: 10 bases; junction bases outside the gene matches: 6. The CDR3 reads CASSVGQGTKLFF. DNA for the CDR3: TGTGCCAGCAGTGTCGGACAGGGAACAAAACTGTTTTTT.

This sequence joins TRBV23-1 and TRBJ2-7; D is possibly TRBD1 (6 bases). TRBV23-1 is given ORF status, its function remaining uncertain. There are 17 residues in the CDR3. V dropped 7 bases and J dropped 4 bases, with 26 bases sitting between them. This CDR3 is CASNFLSGVTGFYEQYF. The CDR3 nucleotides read TGCGCCAGCAACTTCTTAAGTGGGGTTACAGGGTTTTACGAGCAGTACTTC.

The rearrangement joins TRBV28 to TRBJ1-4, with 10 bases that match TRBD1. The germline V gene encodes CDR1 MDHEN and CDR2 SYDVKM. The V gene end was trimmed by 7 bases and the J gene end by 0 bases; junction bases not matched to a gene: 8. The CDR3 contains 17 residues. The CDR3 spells CASIHSGTGATNEKLFF. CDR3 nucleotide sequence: TGTGCCAGCATCCACTCCGGGACAGGGGCAACTAATGAAAAACTGTTTTTT.

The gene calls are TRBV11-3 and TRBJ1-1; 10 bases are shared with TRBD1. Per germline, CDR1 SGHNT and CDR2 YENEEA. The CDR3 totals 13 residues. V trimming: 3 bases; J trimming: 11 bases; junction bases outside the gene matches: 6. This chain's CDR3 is CASSFRQGARAFF. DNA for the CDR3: TGTGCCAGCAGCTTCCGACAGGGGGCGCGGGCTTTCTTT.

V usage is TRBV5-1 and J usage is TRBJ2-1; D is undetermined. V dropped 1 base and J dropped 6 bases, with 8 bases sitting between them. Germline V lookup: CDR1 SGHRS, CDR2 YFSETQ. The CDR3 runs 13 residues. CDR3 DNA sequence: TGCGCCAGCAGCTTGACTCTAACCAATGAGCAGTTCTTC. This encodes CASSLTLTNEQFF.

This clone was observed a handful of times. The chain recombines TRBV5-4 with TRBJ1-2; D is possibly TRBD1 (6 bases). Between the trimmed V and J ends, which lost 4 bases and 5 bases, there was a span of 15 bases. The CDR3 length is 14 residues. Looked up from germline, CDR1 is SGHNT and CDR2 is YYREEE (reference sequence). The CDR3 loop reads CASSPWTETYGYTF. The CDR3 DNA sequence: TGTGCCAGCAGCCCGTGGACAGAGACTTATGGCTACACCTTC.

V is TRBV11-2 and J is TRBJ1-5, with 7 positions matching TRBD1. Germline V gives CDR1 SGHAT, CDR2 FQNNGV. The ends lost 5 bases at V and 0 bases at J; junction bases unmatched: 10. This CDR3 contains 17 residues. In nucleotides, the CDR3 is TGTGCCAGCAGCGCAGGACAGGAGAAGTATAGCAATCAGCCCCAGCATTTT. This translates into CASSAGQEKYSNQPQHF.

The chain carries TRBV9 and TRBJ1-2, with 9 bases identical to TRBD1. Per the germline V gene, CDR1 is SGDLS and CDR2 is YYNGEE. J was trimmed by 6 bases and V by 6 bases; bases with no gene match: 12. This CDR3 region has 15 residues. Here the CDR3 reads CASTKSPGQGNGYTF. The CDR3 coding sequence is TGTGCCAGCACTAAAAGTCCGGGACAGGGTAATGGCTACACCTTC.

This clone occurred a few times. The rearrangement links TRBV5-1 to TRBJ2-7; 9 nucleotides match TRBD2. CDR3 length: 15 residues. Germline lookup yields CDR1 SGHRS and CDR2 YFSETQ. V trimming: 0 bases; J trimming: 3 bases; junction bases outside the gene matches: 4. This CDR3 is CASSLAAGGGYEQYF. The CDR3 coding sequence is TGCGCCAGCAGCTTGGCCGCGGGAGGGGGCTACGAGCAGTACTTC.

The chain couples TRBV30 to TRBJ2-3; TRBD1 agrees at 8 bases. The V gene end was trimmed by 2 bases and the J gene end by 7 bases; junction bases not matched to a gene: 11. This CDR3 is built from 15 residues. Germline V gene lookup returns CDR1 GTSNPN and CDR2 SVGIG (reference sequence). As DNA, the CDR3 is TGTGCCTGGAGTTGGACAGGGTCGGTTTCGTATACGCAGTATTTT. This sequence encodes CAWSWTGSVSYTQYF.